This TCR beta chain appears in the sequencing data of a study of T cell changes during pregnancy in multiple sclerosis. Method: immunoSEQ multiplex PCR; TCRdb's copy keeps in-frame clones and lacks some. Here the sample spans about 57,000 clones, under 95% being singletons. Germline values: CDR1 SNHLY, CDR2 FYNNEI. The CDR3 is 16 amino acids. The V end was cut by 4 bases, the J end by 1 base, with 16 bases between. A single count supports this clone. This specimen consisted of peripheral blood, obtained after pregnancy. The rearrangement uses TRBV2 and TRBJ1-1; no reliable D call. The receptor was derived from a female donor in good health, enrolled as a control in a pregnancy study. The DNA for the CDR3 is TGTGCCAGCAGTGCCCAAGGCGGTCACCCGAACACTGAAGCTTTCTTT. Its translation: CASSAQGGHPNTEAFF.